This T cell receptor beta chain was captured by sequencing in a study of blood T cell repertoires in COVID-19 (dated by TCRdb to between 2020 and 2021). Describing the broader study: Collaborator samples came from the United States, Italy and Spain and covered acute and convalescent phases of COVID-19. The material from the prospective study consisted of cDNA or gDNA derived from T cells, B-cell-depleted T cells, or PBMCs. Deeply sampled blood TCRbeta repertoires from subjects exposed to, actively infected with, or recovered from COVID-19 were included in the dataset. The repertoires were released in a freely available public database intended as a resource for research on the immune response to SARS-CoV-2. Samples came from the ongoing ImmuneRACE study (first 160 participants) plus 1,254 subjects from 6 global collaborators. A de-identified subject ID, COVID-19 status, age in years and sex were almost always included in the sample metadata. Where HLA class I and class II types were available, the types were taken from metadata supplied by the sample provider, not from assay-based typing. Points the paper makes about the study in general: How much clinical and demographic metadata was included differed by source and by participant, and the metadata was provided uncurated.

The immunoSEQ Assay, a bias-controlled multiplex PCR, was used to amplify TCRbeta CDR3 regions from genomic DNA. The source study handled its data this way. Nucleated cell counts per sample were estimated from amplification of reference gene primers within the assay. Sequence reads were collapsed and filtered to measure the absolute abundance of every unique TCRbeta CDR3 rearrangement. For each sample, productive Simpson clonality was calculated as the square root of Simpson's diversity index across productive rearrangements. Drawn from immuneACCESS, this table holds only the in-frame rearrangements with V and J called that TCRdb kept. Clones are partly lost; checked studies trace under half to an unresolved V gene and leave the rest unexplained. The V and J calls and clone size are taken from that table; D and trimming were inferred from the DNA. The table for this sample lists approximately 100,000 clones; 65% to 75% of them were counted only once. The ten largest make up roughly 6.2% of the sample.

Ends trimmed: V by 1 base, J by 6 bases; bases unmatched to a gene: 4. As encoded in the germline V gene, CDR1 is SGHRS while CDR2 is YFSETQ. Reading from cysteine to phenylalanine, the CDR3 counts 14 amino acids. CDR3 DNA only is kept here, 42 bases in frame from base 1. About this clone: The specificity of this receptor is unknown. Base quality data are lacking; no much larger clone is found one base away.

Whole blood was collected in K2EDTA tubes by collaborating institutions according to the institutions' own protocols. Collaborator samples were shipped for TCRbeta analysis as frozen whole blood, isolated PBMCs, or DNA extracted from either sample type. The receptor chain draws on TRBV5-1 and TRBJ2-3, with 8 junctional bases fitting TRBD2. The sample consisted of peripheral blood. The receptor was isolated from a man older than 75 with acute or convalescent COVID-19. CDR3 region: CASSLISGSDTQYF. The nucleotides are TGCGCCAGCAGCTTGATCAGCGGGAGTGATACGCAGTATTTT.